This T cell receptor (beta chain) was identified during a study of blood T cell repertoires in COVID-19. Study at large: Sample material is recorded as cDNA or gDNA derived from T cells, B-cell-depleted T cells, or PBMCs.

Sequenced by immunoSEQ multiplex PCR; TCRdb stores in-frame clones only, minus some. The data contain approximately 70,000 clones, about 91% of them singletons. V lost 4 bases to trimming and J lost 4 bases, with 11 bases between them. CDR1 SGHRS and CDR2 YFSETQ come from the germline V gene. The CDR3 is 13 amino acids. The origin of this receptor is a woman aged 55-69 years with active COVID-19. The rearrangement links TRBV5-1 to TRBJ1-1; D is perhaps TRBD1 (6 bases). The specimen sequenced was peripheral blood. The CDR3 loop is CASSGEGGTEAFF. DNA for the CDR3: TGCGCCAGCAGCGGGGAAGGGGGCACTGAAGCTTTCTTT.